The next 29 T cell receptor beta chains were all read from a single sample in a study of blood T cells in healthy people across ages. A sample-barcoded 5' primer and a J-beta primer mix were used in a second PCR of roughly 7 to 11 cycles. In TCRdb, the 5' RACE reads were re-called with MiXCR into one record per CDR3 protein. The sample consists of about 1.7 million distinct CDR3 sequences, under 30% of them appearing once. The sequenced sample consisted of blood. The receptor source for this set is a woman younger than 45 in good health.

Regarding this clonotype: An end of the junction does not agree with germline; a read error may underlie this. V usage is TRBV15 and J usage is TRBJ2-1; a weak D match, TRBD1 (5 bases). The CDR3 runs to 13 residues. Germline CDR1 and CDR2: LNHNV and YYDKDF (reference sequence). The DNA for the CDR3 is TGTGCCGCCAGCTCACAGGAACGGGATGAGCAGTTCTTC. It is translated as CAASSQERDEQFF.

This clonotype was observed many times. This chain connects TRBV4-2 to TRBJ2-7; D gene ambiguous. Trimming left V 1 base short and J 3 bases short, with 7 bases between. The CDR3 has 13 residues. Germline V gene lookup returns CDR1 LGHNA and CDR2 YNFKEQ. CDR3 amino acids: CASSQGPIYEQYF. DNA for the CDR3: TGTGCCAGCAGCCAAGGTCCGATCTACGAGCAGTACTTC.

On this clonotype itself: This may come from a read error, since a much larger clone is one base off. The chain combines TRBV29-1 with TRBJ2-4, with D unclear. Germline loops: CDR1 SQVTM, CDR2 ANQGSEA. The CDR3 covers 14 residues. This chain's CDR3 is CSVLPRLAKNVQYF. DNA for the CDR3: TGCAGCGTTCTACCTCGCTTAGCCAAAAACGTTCAGTACTTC.

This clonotype has at least ten counts. The genes are TRBV6-6 and TRBJ2-5; maybe TRBD2 (7 bases). Germline CDR1 MNHNY, CDR2 SVGAGI (reference sequence). V dropped 7 bases and J dropped 2 bases, with 20 bases sitting between them. The CDR3 is made up of 16 amino acids. CDR3 sequence reads: CASTTSSGGHQETQYF. CDR3 sequence (DNA): TGTGCCAGCACCACATCCTCGGGGGGACATCAAGAGACCCAGTACTTC.

V and J are TRBV7-2 and TRBJ1-4; D possibly corresponds to TRBD1 (6 bases). V was clipped by 2 bases and J by 7 bases, with 11 bases between them. The CDR3 totals 14 residues. The germline gives CDR1 SGHTA, CDR2 FQGNSA. The CDR3 region has the DNA TGTGCCAGCAGCTTACAGGGGAGTAGTGAAAAACTGTTTTTT. The encoded protein is CASSLQGSSEKLFF.

The table lists this clonotype with a few counts. This CDR3 reads CASSPPSSRYEQYF. The CDR3 bases are TGTGCCAGCTCACCACCGAGTAGCCGTTACGAGCAGTACTTC. J is TRBJ2-7 and V is TRBV18; the D is unclear. Trimming took 0 bases from V and 4 from J, leaving 10 bases between them. The germline V gene encodes CDR1 KGHSH and CDR2 LQKENI. CDR3 size: 14 residues. Full variable domain (remainder filled in from reference TRBV18 and TRBJ2-7): NAGVMQNPRHLVRRRGQEARLRCSPMKGHSHVYWYRQLPEEGLKFMVYLQKENIIDESGMPKERFSAEFPKEGPSILRIQQVVRGDSAAYFCASSPPSSRYEQYFGPGTRLTVT.

The genes are TRBV6-1 and TRBJ2-6; a possible D gene is TRBD1 (6 bases). Trimming removed 7 bases at V and 4 bases at J, with 20 bases between. This CDR3 has 17 residues. Germline CDR1 and CDR2: MNHNS and SASEGT. The CDR3 loop reads CASISWVDRTGANVLTF. The CDR3 DNA reads as TGTGCCAGCATCAGTTGGGTGGACAGAACCGGGGCCAACGTCCTGACTTTC.

The chain is built from TRBV6-5 and TRBJ1-4; no clear D gene. V gave up 6 bases and J gave up 4 bases, with 15 bases separating them. The CDR3 spans 15 residues. Germline CDR1 MNHEY, CDR2 SVGAGI. The chain's CDR3 is CASRPHAADNEKLFF. For the CDR3, the DNA is TGTGCCAGCAGGCCACACGCGGCCGATAATGAAAAACTGTTTTTT.

A note on this clonotype: This clone may be a read error of a much larger clone one base away. The gene calls are TRBV4-1 and TRBJ2-4; D is possibly TRBD2 (5 bases). CDR1 is MGHRA and CDR2 is YSYEKL in the germline V gene. The length of the CDR3 is 17 residues. The CDR3 sequence is CARSLPTRGITKYIQYF. DNA for the CDR3: TGCGCCCGCAGCCTTCCCACCCGGGGTATAACCAAATACATTCAGTACTTC.

The J gene is TRBJ1-5, the V gene TRBV7-2, with 8 bases aligning to TRBD1. CDR1 is SGHTA, CDR2 FQGNSA, per germline. This CDR3 contains 14 residues. The V and J ends lost 6 bases and 5 bases, in that order; junction bases with no gene match: 6. The CDR3: CASSIGQGDQPQHF. The CDR3, as DNA: TGTGCCAGCAGTATCGGACAGGGAGATCAGCCCCAGCATTTT.

This clonotype was seen repeatedly, ten times or more. J is TRBJ2-1 and V is TRBV2, with 7 bases lining up with TRBD1. The length of the CDR3 is 14 residues. CDR1 is SNHLY, CDR2 FYNNEI, per germline. Germline trimming cut 10 bases from V and 5 bases from J; bases unmatched to any gene: 11. The CDR3 protein is CATQPRGPDNEQFF. In DNA, the CDR3 is TGTGCCACCCAGCCTAGGGGGCCAGACAATGAGCAGTTCTTC.

This clonotype came up a few times. J is TRBJ1-2 and V is TRBV12-3 or TRBV12-4; perhaps TRBD1 as D (5 bases). Trimming removed 6 bases from V and 4 bases from J, with 18 bases in between. This CDR3 contains 15 residues. CDR3 loop: CASSPMGVESYGYTF. The CDR3 DNA is TGTGCCAGCAGCCCCATGGGGGTGGAGAGCTATGGCTACACCTTC.

At least ten counts were recorded for this clonotype. The CDR3: CSALGDRPYEQYF. CDR3 nucleotide sequence: TGCAGCGCCCTAGGAGACAGACCTTACGAGCAGTACTTC. J is TRBJ2-7 and V is TRBV29-1; possible D gene TRBD1, 5 bases. V was trimmed by 7 bases and J by 4 bases, leaving 17 bases between them. CDR1 and CDR2 from the germline V gene are SQVTM and ANQGSEA. CDR3 size: 13 residues.

This clonotype has just a few counts. The V and J genes are TRBV28 and TRBJ2-5; D is tentatively TRBD1 or TRBD2 (5 bases each). CDR1 MDHEN and CDR2 SYDVKM come from the germline V gene. The ends were cut back, 6 bases at V and 4 bases at J, with 18 bases in the middle. This CDR3 is built from 15 residues. The DNA of the CDR3 is TGTGCCAGCAGCGACCAGGGAGTTGGCGGAGAGACCCAGTACTTC. Translation: CASSDQGVGGETQYF.

The chain combines TRBV5-1 with TRBJ1-2; 7 bases fit TRBD1. From germline, CDR1 is SGHRS and CDR2 YFSETQ. The junction had 9 bases not matched to a gene; V was cut back by 0 bases and J by 7 bases. CDR3 length: 15 residues. The CDR3 here is CASSLGDRDYCGYTF. The CDR3 DNA reads TGCGCCAGCAGCTTGGGAGACAGGGATTACTGTGGCTACACCTTC. Based on the CDR3 plus reference TRBV5-1 and TRBJ1-2, the full variable domain is KAGVTQTPRYLIKTRGQQVTLSCSPISGHRSVSWYQQTPGQGLQFLFEYFSETQRNKGNFPGRFSGRQFSNSRSEMNVSTLELGDSALYLCASSLGDRDYCGYTFGSGTRLTVV.

For this clonotype: This could be a read error, since a much larger clone is one nucleotide away. J is TRBJ2-5 and V is TRBV12-3 or TRBV12-4; 7 nucleotides match TRBD1. The CDR3 is 14 residues long. The CDR3 coding sequence is TGTGCCAGCAGTTCATACAGGGGTCTAGAGACCCGGTACTTC. Translation: CASSSYRGLETRYF.

This clonotype was recorded many times. The chain recombines TRBV20-1 with TRBJ2-3, with D hard to call. This CDR3 comprises 11 residues. With 4 bases removed from V and 5 bases from J, the gap between germline ends came to 7 bases. Germline-derived CDR1 and CDR2 are DFQATT and SNEGSKA (reference sequence). CDR3 in amino acids: CSANIRDTQYF. The CDR3 coding sequence is TGCAGTGCTAATATTCGAGATACGCAGTATTTT.

The V call is TRBV7-2, the J call TRBJ2-2, with D uncertain. CDR1 and CDR2 (germline): SGHTA, FQGNSA. V was cut by 4 bases and J by 1 base, with 7 bases left in between. The CDR3 spans 14 residues. The CDR3, as DNA: TGTGCCAGCAGCTATGAGAGGAACACCGGGGAGCTGTTTTTT. Residues: CASSYERNTGELFF.

This chain links TRBV12-3 or TRBV12-4 with TRBJ2-3; D gene ambiguous. The CDR3 is 14 residues long. V lost 8 bases and J lost 4, with 16 bases in between. The CDR3 bases are TGTGCCAGCGGCAGGAGACTGGGTTCAGATACGCAGTATTTT. As protein: CASGRRLGSDTQYF.

At least ten counts were recorded for this clonotype. The chain recombines TRBV18 with TRBJ1-2; 12 nucleotides agree with TRBD1. The J segment lost 4 bases and the V segment lost 2 bases, leaving 2 bases of the junction unmatched. There are 15 residues in the CDR3. CDR1 is KGHSH and CDR2 is LQKENI in the germline V gene. Written as DNA, the CDR3 is TGTGCCAGCTCACCAGGGACAGGGGGCGGCTATGGCTACACCTTC. Protein sequence: CASSPGTGGGYGYTF.

This clonotype was observed a handful of times. The gene calls are TRBV5-1 and TRBJ2-4, with D possibly called TRBD1 or TRBD2 (5 bases each). The J call is uncertain, as TRBJ2-5 better fits the DNA end. From germline, CDR1 is SGHRS and CDR2 YFSETQ. The CDR3 totals 16 residues. CDR3 sequence: CASSLDLGEIKGTQYF. Here the CDR3 DNA reads TGCGCCAGCAGCTTAGACTTGGGGGAGATTAAAGGGACCCAGTACTTC.

The V gene is TRBV7-2, the J gene TRBJ2-7; 8 bases map to TRBD2. The CDR3 runs 16 residues. J lost 0 bases, V lost 4 bases, and 8 bases had no gene match. The V gene's germline CDR1 is SGHTA and CDR2 FQGNSA. For the CDR3, the DNA is TGTGCCAGCAGCTATAATAGCGGGGCAAGCTCCTACGAGCAGTACTTC. It codes for CASSYNSGASSYEQYF.

This clonotype showed up many times. V usage is TRBV6-4 and J usage is TRBJ2-3, with D possibly being TRBD1 (6 bases). The V and J ends lost 0 bases and 6 bases respectively, with 10 bases between them. This CDR3 is built from 14 residues. Germline V gene lookup returns CDR1 MRHNA and CDR2 SNTAGT. DNA for the CDR3: TGTGCCAGCAGTGACTCGACAGGACGGGATACGCAGTATTTT. Its translation: CASSDSTGRDTQYF.

This chain connects TRBV6-2 or TRBV6-3 to TRBJ1-2; 8 nucleotides align to TRBD1. CDR3 size: 16 residues. Germline V gene lookup returns CDR1 MNHEY and CDR2 SVGEGT. Losses at the gene ends were 6 bases for V and 3 bases for J; bases not matched to a gene: 12. The CDR3 DNA follows: TGTGCCAGCAGCCGGAACTCTGACAGGGGCGACTATGGCTACACCTTC. This codes for CASSRNSDRGDYGYTF.

This chain joins TRBV29-1 and TRBJ2-3; 7 bases are shared with TRBD1. Germline CDR1 and CDR2: SQVTM and ANQGSEA. This CDR3 region has 14 residues. The V and J ends lost 5 bases and 5 bases, in that order; junction bases with no gene match: 10. The CDR3 region is CSVPRTGLGDTQYF. The DNA for the CDR3 is TGCAGCGTTCCACGGACAGGTCTGGGAGATACGCAGTATTTT.

This chain uses TRBV25-1 with TRBJ2-1; D is ambiguous. The V gene lost 10 bases and the J gene lost 9 bases, with 22 bases spanning the gap. The germline V gene encodes CDR1 MGHDK and CDR2 SYGVNS. The CDR3 runs 14 residues. The CDR3 DNA sequence: TGTGCCACCAGCCGCAACCGGAATACGATTGAGCAGTTCTTC. Translation gives CATSRNRNTIEQFF.

This clonotype was counted a few times. Germline is not matched at one junction end, which may reflect a read error. The V call is TRBV19, the J call TRBJ2-6; the D call may be TRBD1 or TRBD2 (5 bases each). Per germline, CDR1 LNHDA and CDR2 SQIVND (reference sequence). The CDR3 contains 14 residues. The chain's CDR3 is CASSQGLGANALTF. The DNA of the CDR3 is TGTGCCAGTAGCCAGGGTCTCGGGGCCAACGCCCTGACTTTC.

In this sample, this clonotype turned up many times. This rearrangement joins TRBV6-2 or TRBV6-3 to TRBJ2-7; TRBD2 matches at 9 bases. This CDR3 region has 15 residues. The junction had 10 bases not matched to a gene; V was cut back by 7 bases and J by 3 bases. Looked up from germline, CDR1 is MNHEY and CDR2 is SVGEGT. The DNA for the CDR3 is TGTGCCAGCAAGATTGCCGGGACTAGCCTCTACGAGCAGTACTTC. Translating gives CASKIAGTSLYEQYF.

This clonotype was seen repeatedly, ten times or more. Germline and junction disagree at one end, which may indicate a read error. The V and J genes are TRBV5-1 and TRBJ2-5; D is unclear. This CDR3 comprises 11 residues. Germline V gene sequence: CDR1 SGHRS, CDR2 YFSETQ. For the CDR3, the DNA is TGTGCCAGCAGTTTCGGGGAGACCCAGTACTTC. It yields the protein CASSFGETQYF.